One sample yielded the 28 T cell receptor beta chains listed below, sequenced in a study of response to subunit inactivated influenza vaccine. TCRdb analysed the RT-PCR reads with MiXCR anew, one entry per CDR3 protein. This sample yields about 540,000 distinct CDR3 sequences, of which around 21% are seen a single time; about 2.8% belongs to the top ten. This same sample was also taken into another study, of T cells expressing NK-cell markers. That work contributes: 5'RACE template switching with UMIs generated TCR beta cDNA.

This specimen consisted of CD4+ T cells sorted from PBMCs, obtained less than 13 days after vaccination. The receptor source for this set is a man aged 50-60 years who received an inactivated influenza vaccine.

The CDR3 sequence is CASSGYRGRFGEQYF. CDR3 bases: TGTGCCAGCAGCGGGTACAGGGGGCGGTTTGGCGAGCAGTACTTC. V gene TRBV7-6 combines with J gene TRBJ2-7; 9 nucleotides line up with TRBD1. The CDR3 runs to 15 residues. The junction had 11 bases not matched to a gene; V was cut back by 5 bases and J by 6 bases. The germline V gene has CDR1 SGHVS and CDR2 FNYEAQ.

The rearrangement links TRBV19 to TRBJ2-1; 7 nucleotides line up with TRBD2. The CDR3 runs to 18 residues. CDR1 and CDR2 (germline): LNHDA, SQIVND (reference sequence). J was trimmed by 8 bases and V by 9 bases; bases with no gene match: 25. The CDR3 loop is CASIPGGAAGPGRDEQFF. In DNA, the CDR3 is TGTGCCAGCATCCCTGGGGGAGCAGCGGGGCCTGGTAGGGATGAGCAGTTCTTC.

The chain carries TRBV4-3 and TRBJ2-1, with D perhaps being TRBD1 or TRBD2 (5 bases each). The CDR3 is 16 residues long. Germline V gene lookup returns CDR1 LGHNA and CDR2 YSLEER. V lost 4 bases and J 0 bases, leaving 13 bases between the germline ends. Here the CDR3 reads CASSRPGPSSYNEQFF. The CDR3 DNA reads as TGCGCCAGCAGCCGACCGGGACCGAGCTCCTACAATGAGCAGTTCTTC.

This clonotype was observed at least ten times. V is TRBV20-1 and J is TRBJ2-1; 13 nucleotides align to TRBD2. CDR3 length: 18 residues. V lost 4 bases, J lost 8 bases, and 17 bases stayed unmatched. Germline V CDR1 and CDR2: DFQATT, SNEGSKA (reference sequence). DNA for the CDR3: TGCAGTGCTACGAACCAACTACTGACTAGCGGGGGGAGGGATGAGCAGTTCTTC. This sequence encodes CSATNQLLTSGGRDEQFF.

This chain connects TRBV6-2 or TRBV6-3 to TRBJ2-5, with a tentative D call TRBD2 (6 bases). V was pared by 5 bases and J by 4 bases, with 20 bases between. Germline CDR1 and CDR2: MNHEY and SVGEGT. The CDR3 sequence is 16 residues long. The CDR3 sequence: CASSRVAVTKRETQYF. As DNA, the CDR3 is TGTGCCAGCAGTCGGGTAGCGGTTACGAAGAGAGAGACCCAGTACTTC.

Here the CDR3 DNA reads TGCAGTGCTGGACTAGCGGGGAACACCGGGGAGCTGTTTTTT. Translated: CSAGLAGNTGELFF. The rearrangement uses TRBV20-1 and TRBJ2-2; TRBD2 aligns across 11 bases. The CDR3 extends over 14 amino acids. CDR1 and CDR2 from the germline V gene are DFQATT and SNEGSKA (reference sequence). V gave up 5 bases and J gave up 1 base; unmatched junction bases: 0.

This clonotype occurred many times. The chain uses TRBV7-6 and TRBJ2-5, with TRBD2 identical over 10 bases. Germline V CDR1 and CDR2: SGHVS, FNYEAQ. The CDR3 extends over 16 amino acids. With 1 base clipped from V and 4 bases from J, the junction kept 6 bases outside the gene matches. The DNA of the CDR3 is TGTGCCAGCAGCTTAGAAGTCCTAGCGGGAGTAGAGACCCAGTACTTC. It translates to CASSLEVLAGVETQYF.

The chain is built from TRBV6-2 or TRBV6-3 and TRBJ2-7, with 13 nucleotides matching TRBD2. Germline CDR1 reads MNHEY; CDR2 reads SVGEGT. This CDR3 spans 15 amino acids. The V gene end was trimmed by 9 bases and the J gene end by 5 bases; junction bases not matched to a gene: 10. In nucleotides, the CDR3 is TGTGCCAGTGATGAAGGACTAGCGGGAGTCGACGAGCAGTACTTC. This sequence encodes CASDEGLAGVDEQYF.

The CDR3 region has the DNA TGCAGTGCCGACCGGACTAGCGGGGGGTCCCCAGATACGCAGTATTTT. As protein: CSADRTSGGSPDTQYF. V is TRBV20-1 and J is TRBJ2-3; 14 bases match TRBD2. This CDR3 has 16 amino acids. Germline V gene sequence: CDR1 DFQATT, CDR2 SNEGSKA (reference sequence). With 6 bases clipped from V and 4 bases from J, the junction kept 9 bases outside the gene matches.

This chain joins TRBV7-9 and TRBJ1-5; 12 bases align to TRBD1. Looked up from germline, CDR1 is SEHNR and CDR2 is FQNEAQ (reference sequence). This CDR3 has 14 residues. V lost 3 bases and J lost 10; bases outside the gene matches: 4. The CDR3 loop reads CASSLAGQGAPQHF. CDR3 bases: TGTGCCAGCAGCTTGGCGGGACAGGGGGCCCCCCAGCATTTT.

The J gene is TRBJ1-1, the V gene TRBV3-1; maybe TRBD1 (5 bases). The CDR3 is 12 residues long. Trimming took off 0 bases at V and 8 bases at J, with 7 bases between the two ends. Germline CDR1 LGHDT, CDR2 YNNKEL (reference sequence). In DNA form, the CDR3 reads TGTGCCAGCAGCCAAGAGCCAGGGGAAGCTTTCTTT. Protein product: CASSQEPGEAFF.

The chain links TRBV19 to TRBJ1-5, with a weak D call TRBD1 (5 bases). This CDR3 is built from 13 residues. Germline CDR1 and CDR2: LNHDA and SQIVND (reference sequence). Trimming shortened V by 7 bases and J by 3 bases, and 10 bases separated the two germline ends. The CDR3 region has the DNA TGTGCCAGTAAGGGACTGTACAATCAGCCCCAGCATTTT. It translates to CASKGLYNQPQHF.

In nucleotides, the CDR3 is TGCAGCATTCAGGGAAATGGCTACACCTTC. It specifies CSIQGNGYTF. V gene TRBV20-1 combines with J gene TRBJ1-2; perhaps TRBD1 as D (5 bases). The CDR3 loop spans 10 amino acids. Germline assignment: CDR1 DFQATT and CDR2 SNEGSKA (reference sequence).

This rearrangement joins TRBV5-1 to TRBJ2-5; a possible D gene is TRBD1 (6 bases). The ends were cut back, 0 bases at V and 7 bases at J, with 16 bases in the middle. Germline V gives CDR1 SGHRS, CDR2 YFSETQ. The CDR3 is 15 residues long. In nucleotides, the CDR3 is TGCGCCAGCAGCTTGGCCTATTCCGGGACACCGACCCAGTACTTC. This encodes CASSLAYSGTPTQYF.

This chain uses TRBV6-9 with TRBJ1-1; TRBD1 aligns across 9 bases. Germline lookup yields CDR1 MNHGY and CDR2 SVAAGI. V dropped 7 bases and J dropped 0; count of bases not matched to a gene: 9. The CDR3 sequence is 16 residues long. The chain's CDR3 is CASTTGGSGMNTEAFF. DNA for the CDR3: TGTGCCAGCACCACAGGGGGCTCGGGAATGAACACTGAAGCTTTCTTT.

This clonotype was picked up many times. The chain couples TRBV20-1 to TRBJ2-7; TRBD2 aligns across 14 bases. V trimming: 5 bases; J trimming: 3 bases; junction bases outside the gene matches: 6. CDR3 size: 15 residues. Germline V gene sequence: CDR1 DFQATT, CDR2 SNEGSKA (reference sequence). This CDR3 is CSAPGTSGGYYEQYF. CDR3 bases: TGCAGTGCTCCCGGGACTAGCGGGGGCTACTACGAGCAGTACTTC.

This clonotype was observed many times. CDR3 region: CATSRDIVGQPQHF. The CDR3 region has the DNA TGTGCCACCAGCAGAGATATCGTCGGCCAGCCCCAGCATTTT. This chain joins TRBV15 and TRBJ1-5; D not certain. The V gene's germline CDR1 is LNHNV and CDR2 YYDKDF (reference sequence). The CDR3 contains 14 residues. The V end was cut by 0 bases, the J end by 7 bases, with 10 bases between.

This clonotype was detected ten times or more. The chain joins TRBV12-3 or TRBV12-4 to TRBJ2-1; D may correspond to TRBD1 or TRBD2 (5 bases each). The V and J ends lost 3 bases and 4 bases respectively, with 10 bases between them. This CDR3 is 14 amino acids long. CDR3 DNA: TGTGCCAGCAGTTTCGGGACGGTTTACAATGAGCAGTTCTTC. Translating gives CASSFGTVYNEQFF.

The CDR3 here is CSVAAANQPQHF. CDR3 coding DNA: TGCAGCGTTGCGGCAGCTAATCAGCCCCAGCATTTT. The genes are TRBV29-1 and TRBJ1-5; the D is unclear. Trimming left V 4 bases short and J 4 bases short, with 8 bases between. This CDR3 is 12 amino acids long. CDR1 SQVTM and CDR2 ANQGSEA come from the germline V gene.

This rearrangement joins TRBV20-1 to TRBJ2-1, with TRBD1 identical over 8 bases. Germline loops: CDR1 DFQATT, CDR2 SNEGSKA (reference sequence). The CDR3 spans 14 residues. V shed 7 bases and J 2 bases; nucleotides not matched to a gene: 7. CDR3 nucleotide sequence: TGCAGTGGCCAACGACAGGGGACCTACAATGAGCAGTTCTTC. Translation: CSGQRQGTYNEQFF.

The chain has TRBV12-3 or TRBV12-4 and TRBJ1-1; 8 positions agree with TRBD1. With 7 bases clipped from V and 11 bases from J, the junction kept 9 bases outside the gene matches. This CDR3 spans 12 amino acids. The CDR3 nucleotides read TGTGCCAGCAAACAGGGGGATCTTAGGGCTTTCTTT. Translation gives CASKQGDLRAFF.

This chain uses TRBV10-2 with TRBJ2-7; a weak D match, TRBD2 (6 bases). With 2 bases removed from V and 4 bases from J, the gap between germline ends came to 6 bases. Germline CDR1 WSHSY, CDR2 SAAADI. CDR3 length: 12 amino acids. CDR3 nucleotide sequence: TGCGCCAGCAGTGAGGGGGGGTACGAGCAGTACTTC. Amino acid sequence: CASSEGGYEQYF.

The CDR3 DNA sequence: TGTGCCACCAGTAGGGGGGTCGGGACCCAGTACTTC. This codes for CATSRGVGTQYF. The rearrangement uses TRBV24-1 and TRBJ2-5, with D perhaps matching TRBD1 or TRBD2 (6 bases each). The CDR3 length is 12 residues. Trimming removed 6 bases from V and 7 bases from J, with 11 bases in between. The germline gives CDR1 KGHDR, CDR2 SFDVKD.

Only a few counts were recorded for this clonotype. CDR3 amino acids: CASSQDIGLPSYEQYF. The CDR3 coding sequence is TGTGCCAGCAGCCAAGATATAGGGCTCCCTTCCTACGAGCAGTACTTC. V usage is TRBV4-2 and J usage is TRBJ2-7; D remains unclear. The CDR3 has 16 amino acids. Germline assignment: CDR1 LGHNA and CDR2 YNFKEQ. V shed 0 bases and J shed 1 base, with 13 bases lying between them.

The chain recombines TRBV29-1 with TRBJ1-1; D may be TRBD1 (5 bases). This CDR3 comprises 15 residues. Germline CDR1 and CDR2: SQVTM and ANQGSEA. V lost 7 bases and J 2 bases, leaving 20 bases between the germline ends. The DNA of the CDR3 is TGCAGCGCAGACCGATGGGGGGGGTTAAACACTGAAGCTTTCTTT. Translated, it gives CSADRWGGLNTEAFF.

This chain joins TRBV12-3 or TRBV12-4 and TRBJ1-1; D is possibly TRBD1 (5 bases). This CDR3 region has 15 residues. With 3 bases removed from V and 3 bases from J, the gap between germline ends came to 14 bases. Here the CDR3 reads CASSLSTGGHTEAFF. The CDR3 DNA is TGTGCCAGCAGTTTGTCAACGGGGGGACACACTGAAGCTTTCTTT.

This clonotype was counted many times. The genes are TRBV6-5 and TRBJ2-1, with 8 bases identical to TRBD2. V was pared by 2 bases and J by 5 bases, with 2 bases of the junction left unmatched. CDR1 is MNHEY and CDR2 is SVGAGI in the germline V gene. The CDR3 is made up of 14 amino acids. CDR3 coding DNA: TGTGCCAGCAGTTACGCCGGGGGGGACAATGAGCAGTTCTTC. Translating it yields CASSYAGGDNEQFF.

This clonotype has a handful of counts. The chain combines TRBV12-3 or TRBV12-4 with TRBJ2-3, with 12 positions matching TRBD2. The V and J ends lost 5 bases and 2 bases, in that order; junction bases with no gene match: 2. The CDR3 contains 15 residues. CDR3 sequence: CASSPSGRATDTQYF. The CDR3 DNA reads TGTGCCAGCAGTCCTAGCGGGAGGGCCACAGATACGCAGTATTTT.